The present TCR beta chain was sequenced within a study of OX40 agonist ivuxolimab in advanced cancers. Sequenced by immunoSEQ multiplex PCR; TCRdb stores in-frame clones only, minus some. This table has about 66,000 clones, around 87% appearing once. CDR3 length: 14 amino acids. Germline CDR1 SGHRS, CDR2 YFSETQ. V lost 4 bases, J lost 5 bases, and 15 bases lay in between. The sequences come from CD4+ or CD8+ T cells sorted from blood, collected in a trial of the OX40 agonist ivuxolimab. The TCR comes from an adult with an advanced solid tumor such as melanoma, head and neck, liver or kidney cancer. The chain couples TRBV5-1 to TRBJ2-5; a possible D gene is TRBD1 (6 bases). CDR3 amino acids: CASSMTGGLETQYF. The CDR3 DNA follows: TGCGCCAGCAGCATGACAGGCGGTCTGGAGACCCAGTACTTC. Based on the CDR3 plus reference TRBV5-1 and TRBJ2-5, the full variable domain is KAGVTQTPRYLIKTRGQQVTLSCSPISGHRSVSWYQQTPGQGLQFLFEYFSETQRNKGNFPGRFSGRQFSNSRSEMNVSTLELGDSALYLCASSMTGGLETQYFGPGTRLLVL.